The 26 T cell receptor beta chains in this list originate from one sample, sequenced in a study of blood T cell repertoires in COVID-19. TCRdb's copy holds only in-frame clones and misses some; the assay was immunoSEQ multiplex PCR. The sample contains approximately 250,000 clones, 80% to 90% of which appear only once. Input material: peripheral blood. The receptors stem from a woman aged 70-85 years with COVID-19, enrolled during active disease.

The chain joins TRBV12-5 to TRBJ2-5; 7 bases are a match to TRBD1. The CDR3 length is 14 residues. Germline CDR1 and CDR2: LGHNT and FRNRAP. The J segment lost 2 bases and the V segment lost 6 bases, leaving 6 bases of the junction unmatched. CDR3 protein: CASGKTGQQETQYF. The DNA for the CDR3 is TGTGCTAGTGGCAAAACGGGACAGCAAGAGACCCAGTACTTC.

This sequence joins TRBV6-5 and TRBJ2-7; no definite D call. V dropped 10 bases and J dropped 0 bases, with 16 bases sitting between them. The CDR3 has 14 amino acids. Germline V gives CDR1 MNHEY, CDR2 SVGAGI. The CDR3 DNA follows: TGTGCCACCACCATGGGCGATAGCTCCTACGAGCAGTACTTC. Its translation is CATTMGDSSYEQYF.

The J gene is TRBJ2-3, the V gene TRBV7-3; D call uncertain. Germline lookup yields CDR1 SGHTA and CDR2 FQGTGA. This CDR3 comprises 13 residues. V shed 5 bases and J shed 4 bases, with 10 bases lying between them. CDR3 loop: CASSPVFPDTQYF. Here the CDR3 DNA reads TGTGCCAGCAGCCCGGTCTTTCCAGATACGCAGTATTTT.

The chain couples TRBV28 to TRBJ2-3, with 10 bases that match TRBD2. Germline assignment: CDR1 MDHEN and CDR2 SYDVKM. CDR3 length equals 15 residues. The junction had 3 bases not matched to a gene; V was cut back by 5 bases and J by 1 base. Written as DNA, the CDR3 is TGTGCCAGCAGTCGGACTAGCGGAGGCACAGATACGCAGTATTTT. This sequence encodes CASSRTSGGTDTQYF.

The chain links TRBV7-9 to TRBJ2-1; maybe TRBD1 (5 bases). Trimming stripped 8 bases from V and 3 bases from J, with 11 bases between. Germline assignment: CDR1 SEHNR and CDR2 FQNEAQ (reference sequence). This CDR3 has 13 residues. CDR3 nucleotide sequence: TGTGCCAGCCTCGGAACAGGCTACAATGAGCAGTTCTTC. The encoded protein is CASLGTGYNEQFF.

The rearrangement joins TRBV6-5 to TRBJ2-7, with 8 bases identical to TRBD1. Germline CDR1 and CDR2: MNHEY and SVGAGI. The trim removed 6 bases at V and 2 bases at J, leaving 3 bases unmatched. The CDR3 covers 13 residues. CDR3 coding DNA: TGTGCCAGCAGGGTGGGACAGGCCTACGAGCAGTACTTC. Translated, it gives CASRVGQAYEQYF.

This chain connects TRBV30 to TRBJ2-7; the D gene is possibly TRBD2 (5 bases). Between the trimmed V and J ends, which lost 0 bases and 4 bases, there was a span of 7 bases. Germline V CDR1 and CDR2: GTSNPN, SVGIG (reference sequence). The CDR3 runs 12 residues. CDR3 DNA: TGTGCCTGGAGTGTACTAGGATACGAGCAGTACTTC. Translation: CAWSVLGYEQYF.

The genes are TRBV28 and TRBJ1-2, with D possibly matching TRBD1 (6 bases). The length of the CDR3 is 14 residues. Germline V gene data show CDR1 as MDHEN and CDR2 as SYDVKM. Trimming cost V 6 bases and J 7 bases, with 18 bases left between them. CDR3 nucleotides: TGTGCCAGCAGCACCGGGACACCCTCCGCTGGCTACACCTTC. Protein product: CASSTGTPSAGYTF.

This chain links TRBV30 with TRBJ2-1, with TRBD2 identical over 9 bases. The CDR3 has 14 amino acids. The V gene end was trimmed by 2 bases and the J gene end by 7 bases; junction bases not matched to a gene: 6. Germline lookup yields CDR1 GTSNPN and CDR2 SVGIG (reference sequence). The CDR3 here is CAWSLAGGWNEQFF. The CDR3 nucleotides are TGTGCCTGGAGTCTCGCGGGAGGGTGGAATGAGCAGTTCTTC.

This clone was counted once. The CDR3 region is CASSQNREGEQFF. The CDR3 DNA is TGTGCCAGCAGTCAAAACAGGGAAGGTGAGCAGTTCTTC. The chain links TRBV7-2 to TRBJ2-1, with D possibly TRBD1 on 6 matching bases. In germline, CDR1 is SGHTA, CDR2 FQGNSA. V was clipped by 6 bases and J by 9 bases, with 15 bases between them. This CDR3 region has 13 residues.

The rearrangement links TRBV6-5 to TRBJ1-1, with unresolved D. The V end was cut by 6 bases, the J end by 7 bases, with 18 bases between. This CDR3 region has 14 residues. Germline CDR1 and CDR2: MNHEY and SVGAGI. The CDR3 DNA reads TGTGCCAGCAGCCCCCCGGGAATAAGACTTGAAGCTTTCTTT. It encodes CASSPPGIRLEAFF.

The chain uses TRBV7-2 and TRBJ2-2; no definite D call. The CDR3 consists of 14 residues. Trimming left V 3 bases short and J 7 bases short, with 12 bases between. The germline V gene encodes CDR1 SGHTA and CDR2 FQGNSA. This chain's CDR3 is CASSFQPGVGELFF. DNA of the CDR3: TGTGCCAGCAGCTTCCAACCGGGTGTCGGGGAGCTGTTTTTT.

Regarding this clone: At one end, the junction sequence differs from germline, possibly due to a read error. This sample includes further DNA sequences coding for the same CDR3. J is TRBJ1-2 and V is TRBV18, with 8 bases matching TRBD1. The CDR3 contains 15 residues. CDR1 is KGHSH, CDR2 LQKENI, per germline. The CDR3 region is CASSPRQGSNYGYTF. The CDR3, as DNA: TGTGCCAGCTCGCCACGACAGGGGTCTAACTATGGCTACACCTTC.

J is TRBJ2-2 and V is TRBV24-1, with 10 bases lining up with TRBD2. Germline V gene sequence: CDR1 KGHDR, CDR2 SFDVKD. There are 16 residues in the CDR3. With V trimmed by 5 bases and J by 6 bases, 8 bases remained unmatched. The CDR3 sequence is CATSASGRGGAGELFF. In nucleotides, the CDR3 is TGTGCCACCAGTGCTAGCGGGAGAGGTGGGGCCGGGGAGCTGTTTTTT.

The chain combines TRBV2 with TRBJ2-1, with D possibly being TRBD2 (6 bases). Germline V gives CDR1 SNHLY, CDR2 FYNNEI. Deletions cut 6 bases from V and 3 bases from J, with 18 bases between. This CDR3 spans 16 amino acids. CDR3 residues: CASRVAGSGNYNEQFF. The CDR3 nucleotides are TGTGCCAGCAGGGTCGCGGGTAGCGGCAACTACAATGAGCAGTTCTTC.

The rearrangement joins TRBV28 to TRBJ1-4; D is ambiguous. This CDR3 is built from 14 residues. Trimming removed 5 bases at V and 0 bases at J, with 7 bases between. The V gene's germline CDR1 is MDHEN and CDR2 SYDVKM. This CDR3 reads CASSRLATNEKLFF. The DNA for the CDR3 is TGTGCCAGCAGTCGACTTGCAACTAATGAAAAACTGTTTTTT. The full variable domain, its missing parts supplied by reference TRBV28 and TRBJ1-4, is DVKVTQSSRYLVKRTGEKVFLECVQDMDHENMFWYRQDPGLGLRLIYFSYDVKMKEKGDIPEGYSVSREKKERFSLILESASTNQTSMYLCASSRLATNEKLFFGSGTQLSVL.

The chain recombines TRBV2 with TRBJ1-6, with 10 nucleotides matching TRBD1. Trimming at V came to 11 bases and at J to 7 bases, leaving 5 bases not matched to a gene. The germline gives CDR1 SNHLY, CDR2 FYNNEI. This CDR3 region has 13 residues. For the CDR3, the DNA is TGTGCCCTAGGGGGACAGGGGAATTCACCCCTCCACTTT. This translates into CALGGQGNSPLHF.

The chain employs TRBV2 and TRBJ2-5; TRBD2 is a possible D gene (6 bases). The CDR3 spans 14 residues. Germline CDR1 and CDR2: SNHLY and FYNNEI. The V end lost 6 bases, the J end lost 0 bases, and 11 bases lay between the germline ends. The CDR3 nucleotides read TGTGCCAGCAGAAACCGGGACTACCAAGAGACCCAGTACTTC. Translating gives CASRNRDYQETQYF.

The V call is TRBV4-2, the J call TRBJ2-3; 9 nucleotides align to TRBD2. Per the germline V gene, CDR1 is LGHNA and CDR2 is YNFKEQ. CDR3 size: 17 residues. The V segment lost 0 bases and the J segment 4 bases; nucleotides outside the gene matches: 8. CDR3 nucleotides: TGTGCCAGCAGCCAAGATACCGCGGGAGGGCCCGCAGATACGCAGTATTTT. Translating gives CASSQDTAGGPADTQYF.

Details on this clone: This sample also contains other DNA sequences that code for the same CDR3. The chain links TRBV11-3 to TRBJ1-1, with D tentatively TRBD1 (6 bases). Germline V gene data show CDR1 as SGHNT and CDR2 as YENEEA. The CDR3 extends over 14 amino acids. V was trimmed by 1 base and J by 1 base, leaving 7 bases between them. The DNA for the CDR3 is TGTGCCAGCAGCTTAGTGACAGGGAACACTGAAGCTTTCTTT. It translates to CASSLVTGNTEAFF.

J is TRBJ2-7 and V is TRBV6-6; 11 bases fit TRBD2. The V gene end was trimmed by 9 bases and the J gene end by 2 bases; junction bases not matched to a gene: 6. The CDR3 consists of 14 residues. Per germline, CDR1 MNHNY and CDR2 SVGAGI (reference sequence). The CDR3: CASKPGLAAYEQYF. CDR3 DNA sequence: TGTGCCAGTAAACCGGGACTAGCGGCCTACGAGCAGTACTTC.

The chain links TRBV9 to TRBJ2-3, with 9 bases matching TRBD1. CDR3 length: 14 amino acids. The junction had 3 bases not matched to a gene; V was cut back by 3 bases and J by 4 bases. Germline values: CDR1 SGDLS, CDR2 YYNGEE. The CDR3 is CASSAGQGPDTQYF. In nucleotides, the CDR3 is TGTGCCAGCAGCGCGGGACAGGGTCCAGATACGCAGTATTTT.

The chain uses TRBV19 and TRBJ1-5; 9 positions agree with TRBD1. Per germline, CDR1 LNHDA and CDR2 SQIVND (reference sequence). This CDR3 has 14 amino acids. V was clipped by 4 bases and J by 5 bases; unmatched bases: 3. CDR3 sequence reads: CASSRGQGDQPQHF. The CDR3 nucleotides are TGTGCCAGTAGTAGGGGACAGGGAGATCAGCCCCAGCATTTT.

This chain connects TRBV24-1 to TRBJ2-7, with 8 positions matching TRBD2. In germline, CDR1 is KGHDR, CDR2 SFDVKD. The CDR3 loop spans 14 amino acids. J was trimmed by 6 bases and V by 2 bases; bases with no gene match: 5. The CDR3 reads CATSDSSGSVEQYF. The CDR3 coding sequence is TGTGCCACCAGTGATTCAAGCGGGAGCGTCGAGCAGTACTTC.

CDR3 sequence (DNA): TGTGCCAGCACCTTTCTACAGACCGATTATAGCAATCAGCCCCAGCATTTT. This sequence encodes CASTFLQTDYSNQPQHF. The chain joins TRBV28 to TRBJ1-5; D gene ambiguous. The germline V and J ends were trimmed by 7 bases and 0 bases, with 19 bases remaining between them. CDR1 is MDHEN, CDR2 SYDVKM, per germline. The CDR3 is made up of 17 amino acids.

The gene calls are TRBV11-3 and TRBJ2-1; 9 bases are a match to TRBD1. V gave up 1 base and J gave up 8 bases; unmatched junction bases: 0. Germline lookup yields CDR1 SGHNT and CDR2 YENEEA. The CDR3 contains 13 residues. The CDR3: CASSLGQGDEQFF. CDR3 in DNA: TGTGCCAGCAGCTTAGGACAGGGGGATGAGCAGTTCTTC.